These 27 T cell receptor beta chains originate from one sample sequenced in a study of OX40 agonist ivuxolimab in advanced cancers. Using immunoSEQ multiplex PCR, the repertoire was profiled, and TCRdb retains in-frame clones only, with some absent. The sample lists about 25,000 clones; around 90% were seen once. The input for sequencing was CD4+ or CD8+ T cells sorted from blood, taken in a trial of the OX40 agonist ivuxolimab. The receptor source for this set is an adult with an advanced solid tumor such as melanoma, head and neck, liver or kidney cancer.

J is TRBJ2-7 and V is TRBV18, with 10 bases that match TRBD1. Germline V gives CDR1 KGHSH, CDR2 LQKENI. The CDR3 has 14 residues. J gave up 3 bases and V 3 bases, and 2 bases lay outside the gene matches. The DNA for the CDR3 is TGTGCCAGCTCACCCGGGACAGGGGTCTACGAGCAGTACTTC. It codes for CASSPGTGVYEQYF. The entire variable domain, with the rest obtained from reference TRBV18 and TRBJ2-7, is as follows: NAGVMQNPRHLVRRRGQEARLRCSPMKGHSHVYWYRQLPEEGLKFMVYLQKENIIDESGMPKERFSAEFPKEGPSILRIQQVVRGDSAAYFCASSPGTGVYEQYFGPGTRLTVT.

The V and J genes are TRBV7-9 and TRBJ2-3, with D maybe TRBD1 (6 bases). CDR3 size: 15 residues. In germline, CDR1 is SEHNR, CDR2 FQNEAQ (reference sequence). Trimming left V 5 bases short and J 2 bases short, with 14 bases between. CDR3 residues: CASSLTDRNTDTQYF. The DNA of the CDR3 is TGTGCCAGCAGCCTTACCGACAGGAACACAGATACGCAGTATTTT.

The CDR3 loop reads CASSAPSRPRGLNQPQHF. Here the CDR3 DNA reads TGTGCCAGCAGCGCCCCCAGCCGACCTAGAGGGTTAAATCAGCCCCAGCATTTT. The chain has TRBV5-4 and TRBJ1-5; D is unresolved. The V end was cut by 4 bases, the J end by 4 bases, with 24 bases between. Germline CDR1 reads SGHNT; CDR2 reads YYREEE (reference sequence). The CDR3 has 18 residues. Using reference TRBV5-4 and TRBJ1-5 for the parts outside the CDR3, the full variable domain is ETGVTQSPTHLIKTRGQQVTLRCSSQSGHNTVSWYQQALGQGPQFIFQYYREEENGRGNFPPRFSGLQFPNYSSELNVNALELDDSALYLCASSAPSRPRGLNQPQHFGDGTRLSIL.

The chain joins TRBV7-9 to TRBJ1-5; the D is unclear. V was cut by 0 bases and J by 5 bases, with 8 bases left in between. The germline V gene encodes CDR1 SEHNR and CDR2 FQNEAQ (reference sequence). The CDR3 is 14 amino acids. DNA of the CDR3: TGTGCCAGCAGCTTAGCAGGGATCCATCAGCCCCAGCATTTT. Residues: CASSLAGIHQPQHF.

As DNA, the CDR3 is TGTGCCAGCAGTGAATACTTCGTGTTTGAGACACGGGGGGCCAAAAACATTCAGTACTTC. This encodes CASSEYFVFETRGAKNIQYF. The genes are TRBV2 and TRBJ2-4; the D gene is possibly TRBD2 (6 bases). Trimming cost V 2 bases and J 1 base, with 24 bases left between them. This CDR3 comprises 20 residues. Germline lookup yields CDR1 SNHLY and CDR2 FYNNEI.

CDR3: CASSLEPSGILDTQYF. The CDR3 DNA reads as TGTGCCAGCAGTTTAGAGCCTAGCGGGATTTTAGATACGCAGTATTTT. The rearrangement links TRBV27 to TRBJ2-3; 9 nucleotides match TRBD2. After removal of 2 bases from V and 5 bases from J, the junction contained 8 bases not matched to a gene. The CDR3 spans 16 residues. Per germline, CDR1 MNHEY and CDR2 SMNVEV (reference sequence).

The rearrangement uses TRBV11-2 and TRBJ2-7; 7 bases align to TRBD2. This CDR3 has 15 amino acids. The germline CDR1 and CDR2 sequences are SGHAT and FQNNGV. V shed 5 bases and J 3 bases; nucleotides not matched to a gene: 10. The CDR3 is CASSTWEGGDYEQYF. The CDR3 nucleotides are TGTGCCAGCAGCACCTGGGAGGGAGGGGACTACGAGCAGTACTTC.

This chain uses TRBV6-5 with TRBJ2-5, with D possibly TRBD1 on 5 matching bases. The CDR3 sequence is 14 residues long. Germline V gene lookup returns CDR1 MNHEY and CDR2 SVGAGI. V was trimmed by 2 bases and J by 4 bases, leaving 11 bases between them. The CDR3 reads CASSYDLQGETQYF. CDR3 nucleotide sequence: TGTGCCAGCAGTTACGACCTTCAGGGAGAGACCCAGTACTTC.

This chain connects TRBV5-1 to TRBJ2-2; 8 nucleotides match TRBD2. V was pared by 1 base and J by 0 bases, with 5 bases of the junction left unmatched. CDR3 length: 17 amino acids. CDR1 and CDR2 (germline): SGHRS, YFSETQ. CDR3 loop: CASSLPSGGANTGELFF. The CDR3 DNA reads TGCGCCAGCAGCTTGCCCAGCGGGGGTGCGAACACCGGGGAGCTGTTTTTT.

J is TRBJ2-5 and V is TRBV28; a possible D gene is TRBD2 (7 bases). Germline CDR1 MDHEN, CDR2 SYDVKM. Deletions cut 5 bases from V and 4 bases from J, with 29 bases between. CDR3 length equals 19 residues. CDR3 sequence: CASSLIGFAGEGRRETQYF. CDR3 nucleotides: TGTGCCAGCAGTCTCATCGGATTTGCAGGGGAGGGGAGGAGAGAGACCCAGTACTTC.

V is TRBV7-2 and J is TRBJ1-2; 9 bases line up with TRBD1. This CDR3 is built from 16 residues. V dropped 5 bases and J dropped 8; count of bases not matched to a gene: 15. Germline-derived CDR1 and CDR2 are SGHTA and FQGNSA. The CDR3 region is CASSTRDREGPGGYTF. Here the CDR3 DNA reads TGTGCCAGCAGCACCCGGGACAGGGAAGGCCCGGGGGGCTACACCTTC.

This clone was counted a few times. This sequence joins TRBV11-3 and TRBJ2-7; D ambiguous. Trimming stripped 3 bases from V and 4 bases from J, with 10 bases between. The CDR3 sequence is 13 residues long. The germline V gene has CDR1 SGHNT and CDR2 YENEEA. The CDR3 here is CASSLDGYYEQYF. DNA for the CDR3: TGTGCCAGCAGCTTGGACGGATATTACGAGCAGTACTTC.

The chain carries TRBV5-8 and TRBJ2-1; 9 bases fit TRBD2. The germline CDR1 and CDR2 sequences are SGHTS and YDEGEE. The CDR3 spans 15 residues. Trimming at V came to 5 bases and at J to 7 bases, leaving 10 bases not matched to a gene. The CDR3 sequence: CASSRPRTSENEQFF. The CDR3 nucleotides read TGTGCCAGCAGTCGACCAAGGACTAGCGAGAATGAGCAGTTCTTC.

This rearrangement joins TRBV7-8 to TRBJ1-1, with D maybe TRBD1 (6 bases). Germline assignment: CDR1 SGHVS and CDR2 FQNEAQ. The ends were cut back, 6 bases at V and 3 bases at J, with 8 bases in the middle. CDR3 length: 12 residues. This CDR3 reads CASSEGDTEAFF. In DNA, the CDR3 is TGTGCCAGCAGTGAGGGGGACACTGAAGCTTTCTTT.

The J gene is TRBJ1-1, the V gene TRBV6-1; 7 nucleotides align to TRBD1. The CDR3 is 15 amino acids. V was pared by 3 bases and J by 4 bases, with 8 bases of the junction left unmatched. Germline values: CDR1 MNHNS, CDR2 SASEGT. CDR3 sequence (DNA): TGTGCCAGCAGTGAGAGACAGGGTGTCGGCACTGAAGCTTTCTTT. It encodes CASSERQGVGTEAFF.

The rearrangement joins TRBV9 to TRBJ1-1; D is ambiguous. Germline CDR1 SGDLS, CDR2 YYNGEE. There are 14 residues in the CDR3. V shed 0 bases and J shed 6 bases, with 12 bases lying between them. The CDR3 here is CASSVEGGWSEAFF. CDR3 DNA: TGTGCCAGCAGCGTAGAGGGAGGCTGGTCTGAAGCTTTCTTT.

The genes are TRBV7-9 and TRBJ1-4; D might be TRBD1 (5 bases). Germline lookup yields CDR1 SEHNR and CDR2 FQNEAQ (reference sequence). This CDR3 region has 17 residues. The germline V and J ends were trimmed by 2 bases and 2 bases, with 15 bases remaining between them. The CDR3 DNA sequence: TGTGCCAGCAGCTTACCGCGGGGGATTTTGACTAATGAAAAACTGTTTTTT. This codes for CASSLPRGILTNEKLFF.

V and J are TRBV9 and TRBJ2-7; weak D call: TRBD1 (5 bases). Germline V gene lookup returns CDR1 SGDLS and CDR2 YYNGEE. The CDR3 runs to 14 residues. The germline V and J ends were trimmed by 2 bases and 5 bases, with 14 bases remaining between them. CDR3 amino acids: CASSVEAGQNEQYF. Written as DNA, the CDR3 is TGTGCCAGCAGCGTTGAGGCAGGGCAGAACGAGCAGTACTTC.

V is TRBV7-9 and J is TRBJ1-1, with a tentative D call TRBD1 (6 bases). V was clipped by 4 bases and J by 3 bases, with 15 bases between them. The germline CDR1 and CDR2 sequences are SEHNR and FQNEAQ (reference sequence). CDR3 length: 15 residues. The CDR3 coding sequence is TGTGCCAGCAGCTCGCCGGGGGCGGACCACACTGAAGCTTTCTTT. Its translation: CASSSPGADHTEAFF.

V usage is TRBV25-1 and J usage is TRBJ2-1, with D possibly matching TRBD1 (6 bases). Trimming left V 6 bases short and J 6 bases short, with 12 bases between. The CDR3 is 13 residues long. Germline CDR1 and CDR2: MGHDK and SYGVNS. CDR3 protein: CASSYRVANEQFF. CDR3 bases: TGTGCCAGCAGCTACAGGGTAGCCAATGAGCAGTTCTTC.

The V gene is TRBV7-8, the J gene TRBJ2-7, with unresolved D. Between the trimmed V and J ends, which lost 6 bases and 1 base, there was a span of 4 bases. CDR1 SGHVS and CDR2 FQNEAQ come from the germline V gene. CDR3 length equals 11 residues. The DNA of the CDR3 is TGTGCCAGCAGTCGATCCTACGAGCAGTACTTC. This sequence encodes CASSRSYEQYF.

This chain links TRBV5-5 with TRBJ2-7; D possibly corresponds to TRBD1 (5 bases). With 2 bases removed from V and 2 bases from J, the gap between germline ends came to 14 bases. The CDR3 has 15 residues. CDR1 is SGHKS, CDR2 YYEKEE, per germline (reference sequence). The CDR3 sequence: CASSFRAFFPYEQYF. CDR3 DNA sequence: TGTGCCAGCAGCTTCAGGGCCTTTTTTCCCTACGAGCAGTACTTC.

The chain recombines TRBV15 with TRBJ1-1; the D gene is possibly TRBD1 (5 bases). Trimming cost V 5 bases and J 7 bases, with 17 bases left between them. The CDR3 covers 14 residues. Germline V lookup: CDR1 LNHNV, CDR2 YYDKDF (reference sequence). Here the CDR3 reads CATSRTGAEGEAFF. CDR3 in DNA: TGTGCCACCAGCCGCACAGGCGCAGAGGGTGAAGCTTTCTTT.

The V call is TRBV7-8, the J call TRBJ2-2, with D perhaps TRBD1 (6 bases). Germline CDR1 SGHVS, CDR2 FQNEAQ. V dropped 4 bases and J dropped 3 bases, with 9 bases sitting between them. The length of the CDR3 is 14 residues. CDR3 in DNA: TGTGCCAGCAGCTATGGACAGCACACCGGGGAGCTGTTTTTT. Its translation: CASSYGQHTGELFF.

V gene TRBV5-4 combines with J gene TRBJ1-2; D is unclear. The germline V and J ends were trimmed by 0 bases and 3 bases, with 9 bases remaining between them. CDR1 and CDR2 from the germline V gene are SGHNT and YYREEE (reference sequence). The CDR3 is 14 amino acids. As DNA, the CDR3 is TGTGCCAGCAGCTTGGGAGGGTTGGACTATGGCTACACCTTC. It translates to CASSLGGLDYGYTF.

As DNA, the CDR3 is TGTGCCAGTAGTATCAGGGCCGGGCAGCCCCAGCATTTT. This codes for CASSIRAGQPQHF. The chain has TRBV19 and TRBJ1-5; the D gene is possibly TRBD1 (5 bases). There are 13 residues in the CDR3. Per the germline V gene, CDR1 is LNHDA and CDR2 is SQIVND (reference sequence). V lost 3 bases to trimming and J lost 7 bases, with 10 bases between them.

V gene TRBV21-1 combines with J gene TRBJ1-3; the tabulated D call, TRBD1, remains unverified against the DNA. TRBV21-1 is flagged as a pseudogene. The CDR3 runs to 17 residues. The CDR3 region is CASSGKGTGPRGNTIYF. The CDR3 DNA sequence: TGTGCCAGCAGCGGCAAGGGGACAGGCCCGCGGGGAAACACCATATATTTT.